Sequencing of this TCR beta chain was carried out in a study of vaccination and CD4 T cells after COVID-19. Treatment given: approximately 10-day PBMC culture with coronavirus spike peptide pools or control peptides (ViraFEST assay). Trimming took off 4 bases at V and 2 bases at J, with 18 bases between the two ends. CDR1 is DFQATT and CDR2 is SNEGSKA in the germline V gene (reference sequence). This CDR3 contains 15 residues. The Oncomine TCR Beta short-read assay generated sequence data from the DNA of cultured CD4+ T cells. TCRdb reprocessed the PCR reads with MiXCR, giving one entry per CDR3 protein. Here the sample spans roughly 10,000 distinct CDR3 sequences, about 28% being singletons. In regard to this clonotype: What it binds is unknown.

V usage is TRBV20-1 and J usage is TRBJ2-7, with a tentative D call TRBD1 (6 bases). Here the sequenced sample was CD4+ T cells from blood, cultured in vitro, taken after SARS-CoV-2 vaccination. This clonotype originated in a human donor who had recovered from COVID-19. This CDR3 reads CSATDPGTLTYEQYF. DNA for the CDR3: TGCAGTGCTACAGACCCCGGGACACTAACCTACGAGCAGTACTTC.